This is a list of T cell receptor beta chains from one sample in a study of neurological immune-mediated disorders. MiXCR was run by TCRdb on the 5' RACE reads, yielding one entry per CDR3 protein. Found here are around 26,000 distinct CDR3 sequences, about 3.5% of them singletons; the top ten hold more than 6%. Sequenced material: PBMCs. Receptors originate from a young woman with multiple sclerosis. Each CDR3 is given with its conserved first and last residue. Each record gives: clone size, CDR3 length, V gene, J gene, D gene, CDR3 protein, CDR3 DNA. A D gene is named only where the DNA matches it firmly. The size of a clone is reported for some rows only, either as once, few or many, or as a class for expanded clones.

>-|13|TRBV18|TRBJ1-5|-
CASSPAGGQPQHF
TGTGCCAGCTCACCGGCGGGCGGGCAGCCCCAGCATTTT
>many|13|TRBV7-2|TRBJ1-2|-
CASSSDRRYGYTF
TGTGCCAGCAGCTCCGACAGGCGTTATGGCTACACCTTC
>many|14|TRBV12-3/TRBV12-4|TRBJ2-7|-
CASSLTQGSYEQYF
TGTGCCAGCAGCCTTACCCAGGGCTCGTACGAGCAGTACTTC
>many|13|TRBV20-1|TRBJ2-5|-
CSASTAKRETQYF
TGCAGTGCAAGTACGGCTAAGCGGGAGACCCAGTACTTC
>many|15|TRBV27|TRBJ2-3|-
CASRRRETSTDTQYF
TGTGCCAGCAGGCGAAGGGAGACTAGCACAGATACGCAGTATTTT
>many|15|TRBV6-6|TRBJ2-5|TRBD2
CASSTRTSGTETQYF
TGTGCCAGCAGCACACGGACTAGCGGGACGGAGACCCAGTACTTC
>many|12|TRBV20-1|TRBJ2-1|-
CSASQPGGEQFF
TGCAGTGCCTCCCAACCCGGTGGTGAGCAGTTCTTC
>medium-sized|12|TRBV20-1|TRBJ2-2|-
CSALRRVGELFF
TGCAGTGCTCTGAGGAGGGTGGGGGAGCTGTTTTTT
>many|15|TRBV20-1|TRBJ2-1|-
CSAREDPNSYNEQFF
TGCAGTGCTAGGGAAGACCCCAACTCCTACAATGAGCAGTTCTTC
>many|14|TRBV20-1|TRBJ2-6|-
CSGYLDSGANVLTF
TGCAGTGGCTACCTGGACTCTGGGGCCAACGTCCTGACTTTC